The 24 T cell receptor beta chains below come from one sample, sequenced in a study of cytomegalovirus exposure and HLA in healthy donors. The PCR had 60 Vbeta and 13 Jbeta primers. Data came from immunoSEQ multiplex PCR; TCRdb stores just in-frame clones and leaves some out. The sample lists 150,000 to 200,000 clones, around 80% occurring once. The sequencing input was PBMCs. The receptors were sampled from a woman aged 40-49 years in good health and CMV-seronegative.

The chain has TRBV11-3 and TRBJ2-2; TRBD2 agrees at 9 bases. Germline lookup yields CDR1 SGHNT and CDR2 YENEEA. V trimming: 0 bases; J trimming: 1 base; junction bases outside the gene matches: 6. The CDR3 length is 18 residues. CDR3 nucleotide sequence: TGTGCCAGCAGCTTAGATCAAGCGGGGGGACTGAACACCGGGGAGCTGTTTTTT. This gives the protein CASSLDQAGGLNTGELFF.

V is TRBV30 and J is TRBJ2-1; TRBD2 agrees at 13 bases. The germline V gene encodes CDR1 GTSNPN and CDR2 SVGIG (reference sequence). This CDR3 comprises 14 residues. J was trimmed by 11 bases and V by 0 bases; bases with no gene match: 4. The CDR3 region has the DNA TGTGCCTGGAGTGTAAAGGGACTAGCGGGGAAGCAGTTCTTC. This sequence encodes CAWSVKGLAGKQFF.

The chain uses TRBV19 and TRBJ2-7, with TRBD1 identical over 7 bases. This CDR3 has 14 amino acids. CDR1 is LNHDA and CDR2 is SQIVND in the germline V gene (reference sequence). V shed 5 bases and J 2 bases; nucleotides not matched to a gene: 6. CDR3 residues: CASSSRTGPYEQYF. CDR3 nucleotides: TGTGCCAGTAGTTCTCGGACAGGTCCCTACGAGCAGTACTTC.

J is TRBJ2-5 and V is TRBV4-1; 7 bases agree with TRBD1. CDR3 size: 15 residues. V was clipped by 0 bases and J by 5 bases; unmatched bases: 6. The germline V gene has CDR1 MGHRA and CDR2 YSYEKL. CDR3 sequence (DNA): TGCGCCAGCAGCCAAGAAGGGGGCGTAGGGGAGACCCAGTACTTC. Protein sequence: CASSQEGGVGETQYF.

This chain links TRBV19 with TRBJ1-2, with 7 bases identical to TRBD1. The V gene's germline CDR1 is LNHDA and CDR2 SQIVND (reference sequence). This CDR3 has 14 residues. V lost 8 bases and J lost 8; bases outside the gene matches: 14. The CDR3 loop reads CASRQGEDLRGYTF. CDR3 DNA: TGTGCCAGTCGACAGGGAGAGGATTTGCGCGGCTACACCTTC.

The gene calls are TRBV5-4 and TRBJ2-2; 8 nucleotides match TRBD1. CDR1 SGHNT and CDR2 YYREEE come from the germline V gene (reference sequence). The CDR3 length is 15 residues. The V segment lost 8 bases and the J segment 0 bases; nucleotides outside the gene matches: 6. The CDR3 region is CASSPTGANTGELFF. The CDR3 DNA is TGTGCCAGTTCTCCGACAGGGGCGAACACCGGGGAGCTGTTTTTT.

This chain uses TRBV11-3 with TRBJ2-7, with D possibly matching TRBD1 (6 bases). V was shortened by 3 bases and J by 2 bases, with 11 bases between the two germline ends. There are 14 residues in the CDR3. Per the germline V gene, CDR1 is SGHNT and CDR2 is YENEEA. CDR3 DNA: TGTGCCAGCAGCTTCGTCGGACAGACCTACGAGCAGTACTTC. Protein sequence: CASSFVGQTYEQYF.

V usage is TRBV7-2 and J usage is TRBJ1-5, with D possibly matching TRBD1 (6 bases). Germline V CDR1 and CDR2: SGHTA, FQGNSA. With 3 bases removed from V and 1 base from J, the gap between germline ends came to 10 bases. CDR3 length: 15 amino acids. DNA for the CDR3: TGTGCCAGCAGCTTCTCAGGGGTGAGCAATCAGCCCCAGCATTTT. Encoded protein: CASSFSGVSNQPQHF.

The V gene is TRBV5-1, the J gene TRBJ2-5; 7 bases are shared with TRBD1. V was clipped by 4 bases and J by 6 bases; unmatched bases: 12. The CDR3 is 15 residues long. CDR1 and CDR2 (germline): SGHRS, YFSETQ. CDR3: CASSPEPQGSKTQYF. The DNA of the CDR3 is TGCGCCAGCAGCCCGGAACCACAGGGGAGTAAGACCCAGTACTTC.

The rearrangement uses TRBV11-2 and TRBJ2-1; 11 bases align to TRBD1. With 4 bases clipped from V and 5 bases from J, the junction kept 4 bases outside the gene matches. The CDR3 extends over 15 amino acids. Germline CDR1 SGHAT, CDR2 FQNNGV. The CDR3 loop is CASSSGTGGDNEQFF. CDR3 nucleotides: TGTGCCAGCAGCTCTGGGACAGGGGGAGACAATGAGCAGTTCTTC.

J is TRBJ2-7 and V is TRBV19; TRBD2 aligns across 8 bases. V was pared by 3 bases and J by 3 bases, with 25 bases of the junction left unmatched. There are 21 residues in the CDR3. The V gene's germline CDR1 is LNHDA and CDR2 SQIVND (reference sequence). For the CDR3, the DNA is TGTGCCAGTAGTATCTCCCCCCAGCGGGAGACAAAAGGAGGGGATCTCTACGAGCAGTACGTC. Encoded protein: CASSISPQRETKGGDLYEQYV.

Only a few counts were recorded for this clone. V and J are TRBV7-7 and TRBJ2-1; 9 nucleotides line up with TRBD2. V gave up 2 bases and J gave up 8 bases; unmatched junction bases: 7. This CDR3 region has 15 residues. The germline V gene encodes CDR1 SSHAT and CDR2 FNYEAQ (reference sequence). The CDR3 region has the DNA TGTGCCAGCAGCTTAAAGGCGGGAGGGGGCGATGAGCAGTTCTTC. It translates to CASSLKAGGGDEQFF.

The rearrangement links TRBV19 to TRBJ2-3; 10 positions agree with TRBD2. CDR1 and CDR2 (germline): LNHDA, SQIVND (reference sequence). The ends lost 3 bases at V and 3 bases at J; junction bases unmatched: 12. The CDR3 spans 18 residues. The CDR3 here is CASSMGLAGVIETDTQYF. DNA for the CDR3: TGTGCCAGTAGTATGGGGCTAGCGGGAGTGATTGAGACAGATACGCAGTATTTT.

This clone was detected only a few times. The chain combines TRBV5-4 with TRBJ2-7; no clear D gene. V was clipped by 0 bases and J by 7 bases, with 14 bases between them. CDR3 length equals 14 residues. Per germline, CDR1 SGHNT and CDR2 YYREEE (reference sequence). The CDR3 protein is CASSLAPFSREQYF. CDR3 bases: TGTGCCAGCAGCTTGGCCCCATTCTCCCGGGAGCAGTACTTC.

The gene calls are TRBV19 and TRBJ1-2; no firm D call. CDR1 and CDR2 from the germline V gene are LNHDA and SQIVND (reference sequence). The CDR3 is made up of 15 amino acids. V was trimmed by 8 bases and J by 0 bases, leaving 16 bases between them. The DNA for the CDR3 is TGTGCCAGTGGTAATCGGCGGATTACTAACTATGGCTACACCTTC. Its protein product is CASGNRRITNYGYTF.

The chain carries TRBV7-9 and TRBJ2-5, with 7 bases that match TRBD2. This CDR3 has 16 amino acids. With V trimmed by 5 bases and J by 4 bases, 13 bases remained unmatched. In germline, CDR1 is SEHNR, CDR2 FQNEAQ (reference sequence). In DNA form, the CDR3 reads TGTGCCAGCAGCACGCGTCGGGGGGAACCCTCAGAGACCCAGTACTTC. Translation gives CASSTRRGEPSETQYF.

This chain joins TRBV29-1 and TRBJ2-7, with a possible D match to TRBD1 (5 bases). The CDR3 covers 12 residues. V lost 7 bases to trimming and J lost 5 bases, with 15 bases between them. CDR1 is SQVTM, CDR2 ANQGSEA, per germline. CDR3 sequence reads: CSARRGGDEQYF. In DNA form, the CDR3 reads TGCAGCGCCCGAAGGGGTGGGGACGAGCAGTACTTC.

The chain recombines TRBV9 with TRBJ2-1; D not certain. CDR3 size: 16 residues. Trimming shortened V by 3 bases and J by 0 bases, and 13 bases separated the two germline ends. CDR1 is SGDLS and CDR2 is YYNGEE in the germline V gene. The CDR3 coding sequence is TGTGCCAGCAGCGAGCAAGATTGGAGCTCCTACAATGAGCAGTTCTTC. It encodes CASSEQDWSSYNEQFF.

The chain couples TRBV9 to TRBJ1-1, with D unresolved. Trimming pared 4 bases from V and 3 bases from J, leaving 16 bases between. The germline CDR1 and CDR2 sequences are SGDLS and YYNGEE. CDR3 length: 15 amino acids. The CDR3 is CASSMTGTGYTEAFF. The CDR3 DNA reads as TGTGCCAGCAGCATGACGGGTACGGGTTACACTGAAGCTTTCTTT.

The chain links TRBV29-1 to TRBJ1-2; no clear D. Germline-derived CDR1 and CDR2 are SQVTM and ANQGSEA. The CDR3 is 13 amino acids. V shed 1 base and J shed 4 bases, with 10 bases lying between them. The CDR3 loop reads CSVEVGLPYGYTF. CDR3 bases: TGCAGCGTTGAAGTCGGGTTGCCCTATGGCTACACCTTC.

The CDR3 nucleotides read TGTGCCAGCAGCCCTCTAAAAGGGGAGCTGTTTTTT. Its translation is CASSPLKGELFF. The chain has TRBV9 and TRBJ2-2; D unclear. Germline V CDR1 and CDR2: SGDLS, YYNGEE. The CDR3 contains 12 residues. V lost 4 bases and J lost 8, with 9 bases in between.

The V call is TRBV6-1, the J call TRBJ1-5; tentative D call: TRBD1 (5 bases). This CDR3 is 17 amino acids long. The V and J ends lost 4 bases and 2 bases respectively, with 18 bases between them. The V gene's germline CDR1 is MNHNS and CDR2 SASEGT. The CDR3 nucleotides read TGTGCCAGCAGTGGACATCGGAATTCGGGGGGCAATCAGCCCCAGCATTTT. This gives the protein CASSGHRNSGGNQPQHF.

The chain recombines TRBV6-4 with TRBJ2-5, with D possibly TRBD1 on 6 matching bases. There are 13 residues in the CDR3. The germline V gene has CDR1 MRHNA and CDR2 SNTAGT. V lost 5 bases, J lost 5 bases, and 12 bases lay in between. CDR3 amino acids: CASSPTGSETQYF. The CDR3 nucleotides are TGTGCCAGCAGTCCAACAGGGTCGGAGACCCAGTACTTC.

The count of this clone is one. The J gene is TRBJ2-2, the V gene TRBV7-2; 10 nucleotides line up with TRBD2. The germline V gene encodes CDR1 SGHTA and CDR2 FQGNSA. The junction had 14 bases not matched to a gene; V was cut back by 7 bases and J by 6 bases. This CDR3 contains 17 residues. The chain's CDR3 is CASTRDSGRAPAGELFF. In DNA form, the CDR3 reads TGTGCCAGCACCCGGGACAGCGGGAGGGCCCCCGCCGGGGAGCTGTTTTTT.